The 9 T cell receptor beta chains listed next were all sequenced from one sample in a study of regulatory T cells. Primers: 52 TRBV forward and 13 TRBJ reverse. TCRdb's copy holds only in-frame clones and misses some; the assay was immunoSEQ multiplex PCR. The repertoire consists of 15,000 or so clones, with under 95% occurring once and the leading ten covering over 30%. Source material: CD8+ T cells sorted from blood. The receptors here all came from a person under 30 with CD3G deficiency.

The chain links TRBV5-1 to TRBJ2-1; D is perhaps TRBD2 (5 bases). V lost 2 bases and J lost 8, with 8 bases in between. CDR1 is SGHRS, CDR2 YFSETQ, per germline. This CDR3 region has 12 residues. CDR3 DNA: TGCGCCAGCAGCTTTATGGGAGATGAGCAGTTCTTC. The encoded protein is CASSFMGDEQFF.

The chain has TRBV5-1 and TRBJ2-7; D is perhaps TRBD2 (6 bases). Germline CDR1 SGHRS, CDR2 YFSETQ. CDR3 length equals 14 residues. Trimming removed 0 bases at V and 4 bases at J, with 11 bases between. This CDR3 is CASSLDAGLYEQYF. CDR3 DNA sequence: TGCGCCAGCAGCTTGGACGCGGGACTGTACGAGCAGTACTTC.

The DNA for the CDR3 is TGTGCCAGCAGTTCCCTGACAGGGTTTAACACTGAAGCTTTCTTT. Protein product: CASSSLTGFNTEAFF. The chain links TRBV27 to TRBJ1-1; 7 bases map to TRBD1. Looked up from germline, CDR1 is MNHEY and CDR2 is SMNVEV (reference sequence). After removal of 4 bases from V and 2 bases from J, the junction contained 7 bases not matched to a gene. CDR3 size: 15 residues.

The rearrangement uses TRBV28 and TRBJ2-7, with 7 nucleotides matching TRBD2. Per the germline V gene, CDR1 is MDHEN and CDR2 is SYDVKM. J gave up 13 bases and V 6 bases, and 12 bases lay outside the gene matches. The CDR3 loop spans 12 amino acids. The CDR3 DNA is TGTGCCAGCAGCCATTCAACTAGCGCCGCCTACTTC. Its protein product is CASSHSTSAAYF.

CDR3 in DNA: TGTGCCAGCACGCGACGGGACAGGGTACAGCCCCAGCATTTT. Its protein product is CASTRRDRVQPQHF. The chain recombines TRBV6-1 with TRBJ1-5; 9 nucleotides agree with TRBD1. This CDR3 comprises 14 residues. J was trimmed by 7 bases and V by 7 bases; bases with no gene match: 8. Germline CDR1 MNHNS, CDR2 SASEGT.

This chain uses TRBV9 with TRBJ2-2, with TRBD2 as a possible D gene (6 bases). There are 16 residues in the CDR3. Germline CDR1 reads SGDLS; CDR2 reads YYNGEE. The ends were cut back, 6 bases at V and 0 bases at J, with 15 bases in the middle. CDR3 protein: CASTPGGASNTGELFF. CDR3 nucleotides: TGTGCCAGCACCCCAGGAGGGGCTTCGAACACCGGGGAGCTGTTTTTT.

CDR3 coding DNA: TGTGCCAGCAGTACCGGGGATACGCAGTATTTT. Encoded protein: CASSTGDTQYF. The chain recombines TRBV6-6 with TRBJ2-3, with D unclear. Per germline, CDR1 MNHNY and CDR2 SVGAGI (reference sequence). CDR3 length: 11 amino acids. The V and J ends lost 5 bases and 6 bases respectively, with 6 bases between them.

The chain is built from TRBV7-6 and TRBJ2-2; D remains unclear. This CDR3 spans 11 amino acids. Deletions cut 5 bases from V and 7 bases from J, with 5 bases between. Germline V CDR1 and CDR2: SGHVS, FNYEAQ. In DNA form, the CDR3 reads TGTGCCAGCAGCGCCGACGGGGAGCTGTTTTTT. Protein: CASSADGELFF.

This clone turned up a few times. This chain connects TRBV2 to TRBJ2-1, with 12 bases identical to TRBD1. V lost 1 base to trimming and J lost 7 bases; unmatched junction nucleotides: 5. The V gene's germline CDR1 is SNHLY and CDR2 FYNNEI. The CDR3 totals 16 residues. The chain's CDR3 is CASSEEGTGGGNEQFF. CDR3 DNA: TGTGCCAGCAGTGAAGAGGGGACAGGGGGCGGGAATGAGCAGTTCTTC.